What follows are 3 T cell receptor beta chains derived from one specimen sequenced in a study of blood T cell repertoires in COVID-19. The protocol was immunoSEQ multiplex PCR, while the TCRdb copy is restricted to in-frame clones and leaves out a portion. The sample shows about 170,000 clones, about 85% of them seen only once. Sequencing input: peripheral blood. The receptors shown here come from a woman over 75 with COVID-19, enrolled during active disease.

This chain links TRBV27 with TRBJ2-7; 8 bases line up with TRBD1. From germline, CDR1 is MNHEY and CDR2 SMNVEV (reference sequence). V shed 5 bases and J 3 bases; nucleotides not matched to a gene: 3. The CDR3 totals 13 residues. The DNA of the CDR3 is TGTGCCAGCAGTCCCGACAGGGGCTACGAGCAGTACTTC. Protein sequence: CASSPDRGYEQYF.

The chain joins TRBV20-1 to TRBJ2-7; D is perhaps TRBD1 (5 bases). This CDR3 region has 13 residues. The ends were cut back, 3 bases at V and 4 bases at J, with 13 bases in the middle. Per the germline V gene, CDR1 is DFQATT and CDR2 is SNEGSKA (reference sequence). In DNA, the CDR3 is TGCAGTGCTAGTTGGCAGGGAATTTACGAGCAGTACTTC. Its protein product is CSASWQGIYEQYF.

The gene calls are TRBV9 and TRBJ1-3, with D perhaps TRBD1 (6 bases). The CDR3 runs to 15 residues. V was pared by 3 bases and J by 3 bases, with 13 bases between. Germline V gives CDR1 SGDLS, CDR2 YYNGEE. CDR3 amino acids: CASSGLGADGNTIYF. The CDR3 nucleotides read TGTGCCAGCAGCGGGTTGGGGGCAGATGGAAACACCATATATTTT. The variable domain in full, completed from reference TRBV9 and TRBJ1-3, reads DSGVTQTPKHLITATGQRVTLRCSPRSGDLSVYWYQQSLDQGLQFLIQYYNGEERAKGNILERFSAQQFPDLHSELNLSSLELGDSALYFCASSGLGADGNTIYFGEGSWLTVV.